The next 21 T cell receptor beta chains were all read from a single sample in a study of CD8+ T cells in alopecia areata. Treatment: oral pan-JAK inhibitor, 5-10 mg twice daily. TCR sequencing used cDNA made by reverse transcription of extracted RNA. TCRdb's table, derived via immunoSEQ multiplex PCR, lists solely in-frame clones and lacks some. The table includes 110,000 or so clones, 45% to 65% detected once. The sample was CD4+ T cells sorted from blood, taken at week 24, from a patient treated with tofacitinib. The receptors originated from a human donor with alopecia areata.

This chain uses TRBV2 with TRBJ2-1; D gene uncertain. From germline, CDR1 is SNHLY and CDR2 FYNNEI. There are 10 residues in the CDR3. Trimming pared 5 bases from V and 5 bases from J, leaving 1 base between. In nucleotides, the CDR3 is TGTGCCAGCAGTAACAATGAGCAGTTCTTC. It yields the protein CASSNNEQFF.

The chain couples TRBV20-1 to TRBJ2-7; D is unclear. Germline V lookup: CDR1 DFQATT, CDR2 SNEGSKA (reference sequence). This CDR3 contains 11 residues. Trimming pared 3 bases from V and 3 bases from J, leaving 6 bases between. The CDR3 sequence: CSASPYYEQYF. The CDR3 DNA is TGCAGTGCTAGCCCTTACTACGAGCAGTACTTC.

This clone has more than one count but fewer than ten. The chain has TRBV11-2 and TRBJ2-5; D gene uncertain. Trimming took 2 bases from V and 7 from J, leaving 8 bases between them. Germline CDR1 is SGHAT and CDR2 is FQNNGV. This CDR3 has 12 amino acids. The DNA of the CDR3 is TGTGCCAGCAGCTTACGGAGTGGGACCCAGTACTTC. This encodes CASSLRSGTQYF. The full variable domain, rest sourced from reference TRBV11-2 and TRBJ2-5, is EAGVAQSPRYKIIEKRQSVAFWCNPISGHATLYWYQQILGQGPKLLIQFQNNGVVDDSQLPKDRFSAERLKGVDSTLKIQPAKLEDSAVYLCASSLRSGTQYFGPGTRLLVL.

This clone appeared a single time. This CDR3 is CSVGGGTNQPQHF. DNA of the CDR3: TGCAGCGTTGGAGGGGGGACCAATCAGCCCCAGCATTTT. The rearrangement links TRBV29-1 to TRBJ1-5; D might be TRBD1 (6 bases). Germline CDR1 reads SQVTM; CDR2 reads ANQGSEA. This CDR3 has 13 amino acids. Between the trimmed V and J ends, which lost 4 bases and 3 bases, there was a span of 10 bases.

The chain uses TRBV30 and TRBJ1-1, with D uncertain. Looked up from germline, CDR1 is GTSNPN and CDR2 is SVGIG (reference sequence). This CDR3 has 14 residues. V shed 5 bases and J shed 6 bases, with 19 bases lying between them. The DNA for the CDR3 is TGTGCCTGGTGCCCGGCTCGGAAAGCAGCTGAAGCTTTCTTT. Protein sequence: CAWCPARKAAEAFF.

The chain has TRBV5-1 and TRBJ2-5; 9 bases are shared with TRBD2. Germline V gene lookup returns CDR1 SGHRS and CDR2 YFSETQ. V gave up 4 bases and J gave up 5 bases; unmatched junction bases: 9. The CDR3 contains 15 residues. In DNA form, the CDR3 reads TGCGCCAGCAGCCCGGCTGGCGGGGGGGCGGAGACCCAGTACTTC. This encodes CASSPAGGGAETQYF. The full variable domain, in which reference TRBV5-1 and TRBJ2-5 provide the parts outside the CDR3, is KAGVTQTPRYLIKTRGQQVTLSCSPISGHRSVSWYQQTPGQGLQFLFEYFSETQRNKGNFPGRFSGRQFSNSRSEMNVSTLELGDSALYLCASSPAGGGAETQYFGPGTRLLVL.

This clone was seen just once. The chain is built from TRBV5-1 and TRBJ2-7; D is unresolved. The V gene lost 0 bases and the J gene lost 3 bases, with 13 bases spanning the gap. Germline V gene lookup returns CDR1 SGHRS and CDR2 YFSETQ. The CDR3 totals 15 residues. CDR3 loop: CASSLALGRSYEQYF. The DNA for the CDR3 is TGCGCCAGCAGCTTGGCCCTAGGACGGAGCTACGAGCAGTACTTC.

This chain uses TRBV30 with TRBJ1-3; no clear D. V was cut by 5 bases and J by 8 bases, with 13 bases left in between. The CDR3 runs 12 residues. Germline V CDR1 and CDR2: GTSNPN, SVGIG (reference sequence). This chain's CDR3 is CAWVPLVDTIYF. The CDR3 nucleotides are TGTGCCTGGGTCCCGCTCGTGGACACCATATATTTT.

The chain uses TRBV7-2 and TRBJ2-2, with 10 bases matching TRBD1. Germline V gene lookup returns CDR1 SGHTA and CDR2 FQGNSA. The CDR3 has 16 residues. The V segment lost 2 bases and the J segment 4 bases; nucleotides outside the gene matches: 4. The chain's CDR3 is CASSLRQGASTGELFF. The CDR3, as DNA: TGTGCCAGCAGCTTACGACAGGGGGCGAGCACCGGGGAGCTGTTTTTT.

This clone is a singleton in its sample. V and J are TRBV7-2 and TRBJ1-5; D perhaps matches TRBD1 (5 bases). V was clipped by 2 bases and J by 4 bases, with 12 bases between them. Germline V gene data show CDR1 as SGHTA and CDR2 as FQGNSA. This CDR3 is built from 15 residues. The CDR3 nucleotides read TGTGCCAGCAGCTTAAGCAGGGATCAAAATCAGCCCCAGCATTTT. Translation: CASSLSRDQNQPQHF.

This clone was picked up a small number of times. This chain's CDR3 is CASSQEVAGGTSTDTQYF. CDR3 sequence (DNA): TGCGCCAGCAGCCAAGAAGTTGCGGGGGGGACAAGCACAGATACGCAGTATTTT. The rearrangement joins TRBV4-3 to TRBJ2-3, with 9 bases that match TRBD2. Germline CDR1 is LGHNA and CDR2 is YSLEER. The CDR3 extends over 18 amino acids. The V and J ends lost 0 bases and 0 bases, in that order; junction bases with no gene match: 7.

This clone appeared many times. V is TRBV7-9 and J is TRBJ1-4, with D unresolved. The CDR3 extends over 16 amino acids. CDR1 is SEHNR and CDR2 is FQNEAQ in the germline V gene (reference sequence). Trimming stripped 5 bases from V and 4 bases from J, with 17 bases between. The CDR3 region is CASSDQNRGFNEKLFF. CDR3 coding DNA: TGTGCCAGCAGCGACCAAAATCGAGGTTTTAATGAAAAACTGTTTTTT. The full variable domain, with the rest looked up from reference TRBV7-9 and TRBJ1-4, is DTGVSQNPRHKITKRGQNVTFRCDPISEHNRLYWYRQTLGQGPEFLTYFQNEAQLEKSRLLSDRFSAERPKGSFSTLEIQRTEQGDSAMYLCASSDQNRGFNEKLFFGSGTQLSVL.

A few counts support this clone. The CDR3 here is CASRATQSSGNTIYF. CDR3 in DNA: TGCGCCAGCAGGGCAACGCAGAGCTCTGGAAACACCATATATTTT. V is TRBV5-1 and J is TRBJ1-3, with D unclear. This CDR3 is 15 amino acids long. Germline-derived CDR1 and CDR2 are SGHRS and YFSETQ. V lost 5 bases and J 0 bases, leaving 12 bases between the germline ends.

CDR3 amino acids: CAWSVYQGISPLHF. CDR3 in DNA: TGTGCCTGGAGTGTTTATCAGGGGATTTCACCCCTCCACTTT. The chain joins TRBV30 to TRBJ1-6; possible D gene TRBD1, 6 bases. Germline V CDR1 and CDR2: GTSNPN, SVGIG (reference sequence). The V gene lost 0 bases and the J gene lost 9 bases, with 12 bases spanning the gap. CDR3 length: 14 amino acids.

CDR3 protein: CSVRTGNEAFF. Written as DNA, the CDR3 is TGCAGCGTCCGGACAGGGAATGAAGCTTTCTTT. The J gene is TRBJ1-1, the V gene TRBV29-1, with TRBD1 matching over 8 bases. Germline V lookup: CDR1 SQVTM, CDR2 ANQGSEA. V shed 6 bases, J shed 7 bases, and the junction held 4 bases outside the gene matches. The CDR3 is made up of 11 amino acids.

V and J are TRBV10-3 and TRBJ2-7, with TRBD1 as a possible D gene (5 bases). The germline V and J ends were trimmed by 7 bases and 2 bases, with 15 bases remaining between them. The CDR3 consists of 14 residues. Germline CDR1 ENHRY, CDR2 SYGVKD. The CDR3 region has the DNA TGTGCCATCACCTCTTCAGGGTCCCCCTACGAGCAGTACTTC. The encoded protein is CAITSSGSPYEQYF.

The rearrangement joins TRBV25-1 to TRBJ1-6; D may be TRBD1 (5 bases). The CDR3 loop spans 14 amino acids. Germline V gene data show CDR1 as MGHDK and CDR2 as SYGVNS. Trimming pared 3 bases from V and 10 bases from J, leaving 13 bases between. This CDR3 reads CASSETSQGSPLHF. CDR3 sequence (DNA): TGTGCCAGCAGTGAGACGAGTCAGGGATCACCCCTCCACTTT.

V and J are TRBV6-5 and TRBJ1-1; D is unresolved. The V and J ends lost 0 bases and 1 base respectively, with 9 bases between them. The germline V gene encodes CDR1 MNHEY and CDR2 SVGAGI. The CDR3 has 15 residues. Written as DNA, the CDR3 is TGTGCCAGCAGTTACTCGGTAGTTTCGAACACTGAAGCTTTCTTT. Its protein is CASSYSVVSNTEAFF.

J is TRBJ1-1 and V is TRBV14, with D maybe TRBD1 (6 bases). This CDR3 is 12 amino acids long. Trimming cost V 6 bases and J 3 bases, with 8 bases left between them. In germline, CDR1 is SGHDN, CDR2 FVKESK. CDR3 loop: CASSRGHTEAFF. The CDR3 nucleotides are TGTGCCAGCAGTCGGGGGCACACTGAAGCTTTCTTT.

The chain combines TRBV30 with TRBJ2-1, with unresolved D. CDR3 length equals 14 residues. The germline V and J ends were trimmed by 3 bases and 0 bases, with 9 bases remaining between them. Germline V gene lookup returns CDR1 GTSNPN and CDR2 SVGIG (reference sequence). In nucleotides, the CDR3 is TGTGCCTGGAGCCGGATGAGCTCCTACAATGAGCAGTTCTTC. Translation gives CAWSRMSSYNEQFF.

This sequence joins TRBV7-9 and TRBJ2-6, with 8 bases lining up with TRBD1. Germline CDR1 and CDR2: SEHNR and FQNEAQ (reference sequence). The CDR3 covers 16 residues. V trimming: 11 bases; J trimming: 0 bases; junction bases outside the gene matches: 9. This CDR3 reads CAVPQGALSGANVLTF. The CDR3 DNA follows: TGTGCCGTCCCGCAGGGGGCCCTCTCTGGGGCCAACGTCCTGACTTTC.